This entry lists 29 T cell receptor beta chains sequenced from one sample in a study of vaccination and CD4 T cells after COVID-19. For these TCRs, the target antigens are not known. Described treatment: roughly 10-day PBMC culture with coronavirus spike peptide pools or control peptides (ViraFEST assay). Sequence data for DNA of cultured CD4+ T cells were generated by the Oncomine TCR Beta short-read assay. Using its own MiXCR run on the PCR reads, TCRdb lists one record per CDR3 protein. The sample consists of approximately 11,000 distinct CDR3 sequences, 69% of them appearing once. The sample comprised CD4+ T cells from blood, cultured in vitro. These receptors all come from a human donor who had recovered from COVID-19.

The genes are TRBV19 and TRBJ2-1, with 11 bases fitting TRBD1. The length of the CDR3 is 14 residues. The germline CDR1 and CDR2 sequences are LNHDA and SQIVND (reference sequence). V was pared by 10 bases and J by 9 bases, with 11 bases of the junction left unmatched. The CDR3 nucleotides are TGTGCCACCAGACGGACAGGGGGCGAGGGTGAGCAGTTCTTC. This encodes CATRRTGGEGEQFF.

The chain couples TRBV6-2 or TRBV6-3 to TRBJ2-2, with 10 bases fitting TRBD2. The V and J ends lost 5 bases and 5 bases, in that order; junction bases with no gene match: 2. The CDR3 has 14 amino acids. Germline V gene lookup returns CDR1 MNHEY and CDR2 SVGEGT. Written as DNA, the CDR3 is TGTGCCAGCAGTAAGCGGGAGGGTACCGGGGAGCTGTTTTTT. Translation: CASSKREGTGELFF.

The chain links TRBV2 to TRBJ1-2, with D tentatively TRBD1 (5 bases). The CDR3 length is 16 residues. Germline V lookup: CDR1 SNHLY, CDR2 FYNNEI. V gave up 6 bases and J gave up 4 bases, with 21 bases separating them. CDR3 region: CASSLKTLGRVYGYTF. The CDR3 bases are TGTGCCAGCAGCTTAAAAACCCTGGGCAGGGTCTATGGCTACACCTTC. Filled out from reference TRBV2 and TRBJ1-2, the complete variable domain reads EPEVTQTPSHQVTQMGQEVILRCVPISNHLYFYWYRQILGQKVEFLVSFYNNEISEKSEIFDDQFSVERPDGSNFTLKIRSTKLEDSAMYFCASSLKTLGRVYGYTFGSGTRLTVV.

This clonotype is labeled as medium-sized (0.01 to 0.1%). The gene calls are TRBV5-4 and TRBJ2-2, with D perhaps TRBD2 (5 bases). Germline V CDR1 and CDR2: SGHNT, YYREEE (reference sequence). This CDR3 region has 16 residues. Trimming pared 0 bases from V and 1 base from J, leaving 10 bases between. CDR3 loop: CASSLVGGRNTGELFF. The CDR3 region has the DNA TGTGCCAGCAGCTTGGTGGGTGGGAGGAACACCGGGGAGCTGTTTTTT.

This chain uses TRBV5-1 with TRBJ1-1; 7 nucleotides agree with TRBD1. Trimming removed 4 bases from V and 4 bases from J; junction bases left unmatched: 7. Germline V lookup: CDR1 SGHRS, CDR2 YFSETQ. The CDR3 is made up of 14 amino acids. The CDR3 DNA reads TGCGCCAGCAGCCCCCGACAGGGTAGCACTGAAGCTTTCTTT. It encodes CASSPRQGSTEAFF. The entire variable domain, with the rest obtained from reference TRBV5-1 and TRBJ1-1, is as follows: KAGVTQTPRYLIKTRGQQVTLSCSPISGHRSVSWYQQTPGQGLQFLFEYFSETQRNKGNFPGRFSGRQFSNSRSEMNVSTLELGDSALYLCASSPRQGSTEAFFGQGTRLTVV.

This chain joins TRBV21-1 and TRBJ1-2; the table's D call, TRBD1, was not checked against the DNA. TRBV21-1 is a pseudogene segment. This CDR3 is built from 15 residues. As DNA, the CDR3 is TGTGCCAGCAGCGAGTCAGGGGGCGCGGACTATGGCTACACCTTC. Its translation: CASSESGGADYGYTF.

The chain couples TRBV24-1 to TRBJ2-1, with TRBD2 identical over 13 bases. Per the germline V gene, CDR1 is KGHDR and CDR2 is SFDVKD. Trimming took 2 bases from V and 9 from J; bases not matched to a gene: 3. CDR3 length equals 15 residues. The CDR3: CATSDSGLAGAEQFF. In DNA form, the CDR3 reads TGTGCCACCAGTGATTCCGGACTAGCGGGAGCTGAGCAGTTCTTC.

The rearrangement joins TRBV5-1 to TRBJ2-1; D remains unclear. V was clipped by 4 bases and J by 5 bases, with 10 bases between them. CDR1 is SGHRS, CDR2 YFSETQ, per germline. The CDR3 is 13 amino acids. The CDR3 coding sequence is TGCGCCAGCAGCCAACCTCCGAACAATGAGCAGTTCTTC. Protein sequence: CASSQPPNNEQFF.

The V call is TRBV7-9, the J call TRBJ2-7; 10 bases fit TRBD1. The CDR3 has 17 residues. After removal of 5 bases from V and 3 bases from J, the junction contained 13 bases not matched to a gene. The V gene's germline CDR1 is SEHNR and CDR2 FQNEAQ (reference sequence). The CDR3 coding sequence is TGTGCCAGCAGCCCGATACCCTGGGACAGGGGTATCTACGAGCAGTACTTC. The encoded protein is CASSPIPWDRGIYEQYF.

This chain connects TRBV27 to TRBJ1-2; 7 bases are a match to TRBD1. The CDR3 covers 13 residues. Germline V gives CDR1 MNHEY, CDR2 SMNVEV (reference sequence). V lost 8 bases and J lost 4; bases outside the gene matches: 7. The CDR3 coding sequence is TGTGCCAGCTTTGTTTGGACAGGCTATGGCTACACCTTC. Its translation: CASFVWTGYGYTF.

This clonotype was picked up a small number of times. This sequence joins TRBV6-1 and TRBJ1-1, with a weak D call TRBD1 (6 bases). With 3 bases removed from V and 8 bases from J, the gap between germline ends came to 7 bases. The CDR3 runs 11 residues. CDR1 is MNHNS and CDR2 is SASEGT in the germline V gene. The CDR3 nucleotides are TGTGCCAGCAGTGATGGACAGGAAGCTTTCTTT. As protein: CASSDGQEAFF.

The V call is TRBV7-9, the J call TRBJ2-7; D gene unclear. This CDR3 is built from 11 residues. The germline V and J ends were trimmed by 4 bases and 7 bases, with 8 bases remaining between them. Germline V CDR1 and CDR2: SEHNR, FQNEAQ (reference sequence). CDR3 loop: CASSSTWEQYF. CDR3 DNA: TGTGCCAGCAGCTCTACTTGGGAGCAGTACTTC.

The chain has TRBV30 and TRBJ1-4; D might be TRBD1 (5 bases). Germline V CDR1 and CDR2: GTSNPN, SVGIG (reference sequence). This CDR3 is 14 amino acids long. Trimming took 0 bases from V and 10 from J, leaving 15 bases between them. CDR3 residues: CAWSVRTTGGKLFF. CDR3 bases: TGTGCCTGGAGTGTACGAACCACCGGGGGAAAACTGTTTTTT.

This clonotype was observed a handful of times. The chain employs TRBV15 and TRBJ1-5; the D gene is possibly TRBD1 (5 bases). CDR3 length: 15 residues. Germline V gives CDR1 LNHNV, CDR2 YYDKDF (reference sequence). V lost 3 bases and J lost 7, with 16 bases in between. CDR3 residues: CATSSLAGGGQPQHF. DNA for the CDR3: TGTGCCACCAGCAGCCTGGCGGGGGGTGGACAGCCCCAGCATTTT.

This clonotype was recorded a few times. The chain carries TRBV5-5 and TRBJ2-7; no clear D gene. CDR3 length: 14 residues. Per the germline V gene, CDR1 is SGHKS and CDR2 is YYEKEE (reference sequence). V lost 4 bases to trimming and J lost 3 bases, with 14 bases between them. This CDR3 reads CASSPLTSGYEQYF. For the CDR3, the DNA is TGTGCCAGCAGCCCTCTGACCTCGGGCTACGAGCAGTACTTC. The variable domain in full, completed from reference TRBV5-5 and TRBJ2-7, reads DAGVTQSPTHLIKTRGQQVTLRCSPISGHKSVSWYQQVLGQGPQFIFQYYEKEERGRGNFPDRFSARQFPNYSSELNVNALLLGDSALYLCASSPLTSGYEQYFGPGTRLTVT.

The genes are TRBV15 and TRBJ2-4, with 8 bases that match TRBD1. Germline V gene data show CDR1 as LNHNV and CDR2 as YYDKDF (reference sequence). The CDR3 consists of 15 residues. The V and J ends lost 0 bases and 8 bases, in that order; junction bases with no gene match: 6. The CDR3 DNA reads TGTGCCACCAGCAGAGATGGACAGGGCGGGGACATTCAGTACTTC. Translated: CATSRDGQGGDIQYF.

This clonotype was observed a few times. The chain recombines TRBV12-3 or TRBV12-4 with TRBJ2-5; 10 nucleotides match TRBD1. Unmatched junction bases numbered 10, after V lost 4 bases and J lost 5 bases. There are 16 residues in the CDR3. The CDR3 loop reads CASSSMGQGMSETQYF. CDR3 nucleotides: TGTGCCAGCAGTTCCATGGGACAGGGGATGTCGGAGACCCAGTACTTC.

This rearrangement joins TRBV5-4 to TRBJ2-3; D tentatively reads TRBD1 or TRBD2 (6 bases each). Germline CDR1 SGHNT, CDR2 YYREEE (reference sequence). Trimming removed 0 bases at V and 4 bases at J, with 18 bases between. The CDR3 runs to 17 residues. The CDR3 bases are TGTGCCAGCAGCTTGGGTCCAGGGGAGGATCCACCAGATACGCAGTATTTT. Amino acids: CASSLGPGEDPPDTQYF.

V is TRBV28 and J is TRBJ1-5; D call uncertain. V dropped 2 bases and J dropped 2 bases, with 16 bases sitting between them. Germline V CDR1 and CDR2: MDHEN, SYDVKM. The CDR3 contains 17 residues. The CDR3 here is CASSLALGRRRNQPQHF. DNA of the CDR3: TGTGCCAGCAGTTTAGCTCTGGGGAGGAGGCGCAATCAGCCCCAGCATTTT. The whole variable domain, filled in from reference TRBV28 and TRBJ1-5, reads DVKVTQSSRYLVKRTGEKVFLECVQDMDHENMFWYRQDPGLGLRLIYFSYDVKMKEKGDIPEGYSVSREKKERFSLILESASTNQTSMYLCASSLALGRRRNQPQHFGDGTRLSIL.

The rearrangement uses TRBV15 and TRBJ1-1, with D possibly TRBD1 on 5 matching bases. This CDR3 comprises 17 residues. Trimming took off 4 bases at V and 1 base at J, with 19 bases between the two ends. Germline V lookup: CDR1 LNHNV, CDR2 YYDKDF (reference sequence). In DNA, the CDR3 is TGTGCCACCAGCATCCCGGGACCGAAGCTATGGAACACTGAAGCTTTCTTT. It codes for CATSIPGPKLWNTEAFF.

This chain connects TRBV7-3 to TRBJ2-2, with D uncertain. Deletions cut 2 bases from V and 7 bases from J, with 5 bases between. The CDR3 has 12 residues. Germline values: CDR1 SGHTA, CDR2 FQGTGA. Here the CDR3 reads CASSLANGELFF. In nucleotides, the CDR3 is TGTGCCAGCAGCTTAGCGAACGGGGAGCTGTTTTTT.

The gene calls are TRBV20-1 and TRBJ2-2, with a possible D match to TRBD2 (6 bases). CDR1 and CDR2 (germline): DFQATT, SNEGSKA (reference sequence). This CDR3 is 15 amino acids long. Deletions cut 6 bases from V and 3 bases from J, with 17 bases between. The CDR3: CSAPARDSYTGELFF. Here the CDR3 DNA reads TGCAGTGCGCCAGCCCGGGACTCCTACACCGGGGAGCTGTTTTTT.

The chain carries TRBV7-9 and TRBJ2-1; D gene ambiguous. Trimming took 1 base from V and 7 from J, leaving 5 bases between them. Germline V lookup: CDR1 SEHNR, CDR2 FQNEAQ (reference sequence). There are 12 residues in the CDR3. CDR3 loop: CASSLVFNEQFF. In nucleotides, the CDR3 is TGTGCCAGCAGCTTAGTATTTAATGAGCAGTTCTTC.

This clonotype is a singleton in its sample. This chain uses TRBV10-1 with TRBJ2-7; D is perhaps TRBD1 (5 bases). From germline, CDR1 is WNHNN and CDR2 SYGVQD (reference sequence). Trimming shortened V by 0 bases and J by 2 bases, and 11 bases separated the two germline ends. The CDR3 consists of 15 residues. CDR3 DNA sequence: TGCGCCAGCAGTGAGTCGTCAGGGCTGCCCTACGAGCAGTACTTC. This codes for CASSESSGLPYEQYF.

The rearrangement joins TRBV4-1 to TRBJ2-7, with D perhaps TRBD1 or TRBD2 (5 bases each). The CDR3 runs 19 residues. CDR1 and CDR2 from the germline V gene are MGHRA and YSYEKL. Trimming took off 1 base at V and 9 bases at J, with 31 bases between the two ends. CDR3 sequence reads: CASSQADGVADVALRGQYF. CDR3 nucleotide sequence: TGCGCCAGCAGCCAAGCGGACGGAGTGGCGGACGTTGCCCTGAGGGGGCAGTACTTC.

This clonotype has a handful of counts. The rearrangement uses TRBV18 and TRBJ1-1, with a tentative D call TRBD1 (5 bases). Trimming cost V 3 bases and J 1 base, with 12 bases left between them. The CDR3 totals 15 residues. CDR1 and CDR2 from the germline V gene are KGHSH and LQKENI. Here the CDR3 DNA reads TGTGCCAGCTCACCTCCATTGGGGCAGAACACTGAAGCTTTCTTT. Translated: CASSPPLGQNTEAFF.

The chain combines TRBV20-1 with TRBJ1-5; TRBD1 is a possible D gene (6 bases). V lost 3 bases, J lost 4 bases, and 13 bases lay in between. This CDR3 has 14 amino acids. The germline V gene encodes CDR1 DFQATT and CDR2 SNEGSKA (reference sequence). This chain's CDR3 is CSARAQGTNQPQHF. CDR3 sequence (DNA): TGCAGTGCTAGGGCGCAGGGGACTAATCAGCCCCAGCATTTT.

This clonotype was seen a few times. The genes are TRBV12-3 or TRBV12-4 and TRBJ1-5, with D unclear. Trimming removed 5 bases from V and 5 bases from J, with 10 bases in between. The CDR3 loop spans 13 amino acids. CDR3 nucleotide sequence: TGTGCCAGCAGTCCGATGTGGGATCAGCCCCAGCATTTT. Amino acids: CASSPMWDQPQHF.

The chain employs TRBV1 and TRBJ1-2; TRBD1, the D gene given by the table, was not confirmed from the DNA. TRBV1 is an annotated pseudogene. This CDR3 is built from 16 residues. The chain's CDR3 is CTSSQGHRPGNYGYTF. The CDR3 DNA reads TGCACCAGCAGCCAAGGTCACAGGCCTGGAAACTATGGCTACACCTTC.